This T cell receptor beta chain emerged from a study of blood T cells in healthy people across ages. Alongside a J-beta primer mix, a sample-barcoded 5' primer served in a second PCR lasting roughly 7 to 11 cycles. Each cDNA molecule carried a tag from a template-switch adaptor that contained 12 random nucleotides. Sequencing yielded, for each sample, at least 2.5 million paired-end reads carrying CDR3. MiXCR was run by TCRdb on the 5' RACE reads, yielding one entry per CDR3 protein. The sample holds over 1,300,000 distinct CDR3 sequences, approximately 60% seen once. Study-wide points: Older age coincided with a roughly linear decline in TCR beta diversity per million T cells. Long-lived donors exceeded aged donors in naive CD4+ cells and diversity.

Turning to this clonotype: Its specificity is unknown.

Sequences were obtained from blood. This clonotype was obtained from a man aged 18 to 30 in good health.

Here the CDR3 reads CASSLFAGERDYGYTF. DNA for the CDR3: TGTGCCAGCAGTTTATTCGCCGGAGAAAGAGACTATGGCTACACCTTC. The chain links TRBV27 to TRBJ1-2; D is unresolved. The CDR3 contains 16 residues. The germline V gene encodes CDR1 MNHEY and CDR2 SMNVEV (reference sequence). Trimming cost V 1 base and J 3 bases, with 15 bases left between them.